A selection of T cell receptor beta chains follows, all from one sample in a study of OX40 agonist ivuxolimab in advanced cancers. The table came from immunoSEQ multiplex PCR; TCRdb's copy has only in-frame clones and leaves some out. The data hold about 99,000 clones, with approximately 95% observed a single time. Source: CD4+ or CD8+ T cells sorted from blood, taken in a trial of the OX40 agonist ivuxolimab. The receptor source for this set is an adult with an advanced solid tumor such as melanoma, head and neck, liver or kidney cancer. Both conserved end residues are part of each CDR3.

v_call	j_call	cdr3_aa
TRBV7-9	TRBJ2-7	CASSSVEGQYF
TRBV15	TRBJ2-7	CATSRDKDRGIHEQYF
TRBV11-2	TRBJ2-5	CASSLEVGLAEETQYF
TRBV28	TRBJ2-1	CAIRPSYNEQFF
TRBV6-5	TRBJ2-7	CASSYGSTYEQYF
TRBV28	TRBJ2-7	CASSLGLAGPPYEQYF
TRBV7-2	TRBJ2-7	CASSLGGGDKYF
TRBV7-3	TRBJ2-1	CASSFKGQGHSYNEQFF
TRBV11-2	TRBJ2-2	CASTPRGANSYRGGELFF
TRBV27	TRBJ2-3	CASSPRASSHTDTQYF
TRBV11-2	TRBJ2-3	CASSLGGRVTDTQYF
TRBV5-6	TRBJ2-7	CASSLGARLGEQYF
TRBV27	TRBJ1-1	CASSATPGGTEAFF
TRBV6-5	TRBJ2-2	CASSYAAGLAGELFF
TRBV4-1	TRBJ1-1	CASSQDTGIDTEAFF
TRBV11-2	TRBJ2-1	CASRHGETASYNEQFF
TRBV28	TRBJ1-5	CASSLMGDQPQHF
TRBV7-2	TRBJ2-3	CASSLLAGDWIDTQYF
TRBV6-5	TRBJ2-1	CASSLEGNEQFF
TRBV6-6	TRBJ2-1	CASRVSGETYNEQFF
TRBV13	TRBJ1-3	CASSLGQGGGNTIYF
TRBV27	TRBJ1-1	CASSLGGIETEAFF
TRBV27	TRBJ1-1	CASSLAGLNTEAFF
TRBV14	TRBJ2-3	CASSPLHTDTQYF
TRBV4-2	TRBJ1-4	CASSPNLQGEKLFF
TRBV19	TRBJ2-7	CASSVTSGATYEQYF
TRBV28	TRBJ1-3	CASSSPGNTIYF
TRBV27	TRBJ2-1	CASSFASNEQFF
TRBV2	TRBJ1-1	CASRNRESTEAFF
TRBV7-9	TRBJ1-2	CASSLDDLFGGYTF
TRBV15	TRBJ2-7	CATSRSAAGPQGQYF
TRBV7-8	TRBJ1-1	CASSRPTDGGEVNTEAFF
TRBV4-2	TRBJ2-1	CASSQGTSGVNEQFF
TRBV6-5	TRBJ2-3	CASTSAGVGTQYF
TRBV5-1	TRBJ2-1	CASSWDVSEQFF
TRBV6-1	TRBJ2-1	CASITVQGLLEQFF
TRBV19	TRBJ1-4	CASSIGATNEKLFF
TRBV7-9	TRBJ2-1	CASSPELAGGPGEQFF
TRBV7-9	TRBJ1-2	CASSSGLNYGYTF
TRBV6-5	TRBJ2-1	CASSYGTGLEYNEQFF
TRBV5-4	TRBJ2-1	CASSLAVASGGANEQFF
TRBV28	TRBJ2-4	CASSLRGAEWTKNIQYF
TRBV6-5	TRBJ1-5	CASSYNRVGQPQHF
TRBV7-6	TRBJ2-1	CASSLAISGREVGWGNEQFF
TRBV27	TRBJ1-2	CASSLQGGAYGYTF
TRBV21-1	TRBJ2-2	CASSKVRQRPGAGELFF
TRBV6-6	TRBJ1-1	CASSYRDTEAFF
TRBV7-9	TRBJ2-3	CASSSRDRGTDTQYF
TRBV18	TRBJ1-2	CASSPQGDYGYTF
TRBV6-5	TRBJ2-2	CASSSGPNGELFF
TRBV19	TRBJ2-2	CASSQSTGQNTGELFF